These T cell receptor beta chains were read from a single sample in a study of cytomegalovirus exposure and HLA in healthy donors. Assay: immunoSEQ multiplex PCR; the TCRdb copy retains only in-frame clones and omits some. The data contain around 220,000 clones, around nine tenths of them singletons. The sample was PBMCs. These receptors were collected from a woman younger than 30 in good health and CMV-seronegative. CDR3s include the opening cysteine and the closing phenylalanine or tryptophan.

CDR3 protein	V gene	J gene
CASSARGLASGRLDTGELFF	TRBV7-3	TRBJ2-2
CASSLGGSSLGYTF	TRBV5-1	TRBJ1-2
CASSDLGAGNTIYF	TRBV28	TRBJ1-3
CASRAGRKSSYEQYF	TRBV28	TRBJ2-7
CASSERAGVSGANVLTF	TRBV2	TRBJ2-6
CASSAGGPSYEQYF	TRBV10-1	TRBJ2-7
CASTKGRTLTTSGRRYEQYF	TRBV28	TRBJ2-7
CASRTGEAGELFF	TRBV10-3	TRBJ2-2
CASSVGGGASGANVLTF	TRBV9	TRBJ2-6
CASRGFRGRIEKLFF	TRBV6-4	TRBJ1-4
CASSGSEEPYNEQFF	TRBV6-1	TRBJ2-1
CASSSDSIGYTF	TRBV5-4	TRBJ1-2
CASSITTGGISEAFF	TRBV6-1	TRBJ1-1
CASSPEVRDSTEAFF	TRBV5-4	TRBJ1-1
CASSPSDRMASYTF	TRBV28	TRBJ1-2
CASSIGGSGPQEAQYF	TRBV7-6	TRBJ2-5
CAWSLFLGLAGGPADTQYF	TRBV30	TRBJ2-3
CSAPGTSGQFF	TRBV20-1	TRBJ2-1
CASSIQGAGTGELFF	TRBV19	TRBJ2-2
CASSVTGTTNTEAFF	TRBV9	TRBJ1-1
CASSQGLADEQFF	TRBV7-6	TRBJ2-1
CSVEFQFLEFF	TRBV29-1	TRBJ2-1